This TCR beta chain was captured by sequencing in a study of beta chain features in type 1 diabetes. A word on this clone: The antigen is undetermined.

Germline CDR1 reads SQVTM; CDR2 reads ANQGSEA. The CDR3 is 13 residues long. V was shortened by 6 bases and J by 2 bases, with 14 bases between the two germline ends. Expressed TCRB transcripts were sequenced because the isolated RNA had all been reverse transcribed beforehand. Here immunoSEQ multiplex PCR was the method, and the copy in TCRdb shows in-frame clones only, minus some. The sample lists more than 350,000 clones; more than 9.5% were seen once. Regarding the study as a whole: cDNA-based sequencing might over-represent cells highly expressing TCR. The study left unresolved whether HLA type influences TCRB rearrangement. Among patients, naive, central memory and Treg TCRB repertoires appeared more similar than among healthy donors. Equally in patients and controls, PCR might preferentially amplify shorter templates.

The V and J genes are TRBV29-1 and TRBJ2-7, with D perhaps TRBD1 (5 bases). The source is a woman aged 18-29 years in good health. Sequences were obtained from naive CD4+ T cells from blood. The CDR3 region is CSVPGDSAYEQYF. For the CDR3, the DNA is TGCAGCGTCCCAGGCGACAGCGCCTACGAGCAGTACTTC.